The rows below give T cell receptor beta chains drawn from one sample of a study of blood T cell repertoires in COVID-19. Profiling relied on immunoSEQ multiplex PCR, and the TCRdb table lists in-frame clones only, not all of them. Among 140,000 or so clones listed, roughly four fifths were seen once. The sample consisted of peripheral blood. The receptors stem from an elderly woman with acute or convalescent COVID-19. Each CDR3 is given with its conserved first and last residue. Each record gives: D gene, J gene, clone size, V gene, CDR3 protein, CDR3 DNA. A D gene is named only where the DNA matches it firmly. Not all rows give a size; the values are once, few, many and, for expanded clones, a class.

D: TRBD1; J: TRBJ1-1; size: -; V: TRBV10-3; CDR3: CAIRTPPVDRASGMNTEAFF; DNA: TGTGCCATCAGAACTCCCCCCGTGGACAGGGCCAGTGGAATGAACACTGAAGCTTTCTTT
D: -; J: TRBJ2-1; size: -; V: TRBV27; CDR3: CASSWAGEQFF; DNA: TGTGCCAGCAGTTGGGCCGGTGAGCAGTTCTTC
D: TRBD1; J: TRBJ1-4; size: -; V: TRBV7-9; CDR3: CASSPDRGRGEKLFF; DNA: TGTGCCAGCAGCCCAGACAGGGGGCGCGGTGAAAAACTGTTTTTT
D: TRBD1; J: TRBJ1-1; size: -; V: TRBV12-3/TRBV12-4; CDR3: CASRRQGKPEAFF; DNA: TGTGCCAGCAGGAGACAGGGAAAGCCTGAAGCTTTCTTT
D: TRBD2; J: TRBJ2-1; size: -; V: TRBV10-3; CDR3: CAIRITETSGWSNEQFF; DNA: TGTGCCATCAGAATAACCGAGACTAGCGGTTGGTCCAATGAGCAGTTCTTC
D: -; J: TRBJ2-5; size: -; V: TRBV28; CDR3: CASSLGEKETQYF; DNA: TGTGCCAGCAGTTTAGGAGAAAAAGAGACCCAGTACTTC
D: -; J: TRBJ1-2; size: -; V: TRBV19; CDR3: CASSMNSGSGYTF; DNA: TGTGCCAGTAGTATGAACAGCGGTTCTGGCTACACCTTC
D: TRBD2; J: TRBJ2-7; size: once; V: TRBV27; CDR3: CASKSGSIYEQYF; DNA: TGTGCCAGCAAAAGCGGGAGCATCTACGAGCAGTACTTC
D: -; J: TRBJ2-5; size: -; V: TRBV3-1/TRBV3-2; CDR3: CASSQASGRQETQYF; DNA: TGTGCCAGCAGCCAAGCATCCGGGAGACAAGAGACCCAGTACTTC
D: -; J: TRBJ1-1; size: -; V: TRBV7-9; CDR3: CASSLLTGDPEAFF; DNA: TGTGCCAGCAGCTTATTGACAGGAGACCCTGAAGCTTTCTTT
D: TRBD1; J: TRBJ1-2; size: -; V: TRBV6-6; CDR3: CASRPGTGGYGYTF; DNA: TGTGCCAGCAGACCCGGGACAGGGGGGTATGGCTACACCTTC
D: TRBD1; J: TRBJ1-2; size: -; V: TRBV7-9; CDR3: CASVPGQGLYGYTF; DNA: TGTGCCAGCGTGCCGGGACAGGGACTCTATGGCTACACCTTC
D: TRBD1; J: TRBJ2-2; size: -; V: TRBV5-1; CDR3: CASSKTGGPTGELFF; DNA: TGCGCCAGCAGCAAGACAGGGGGCCCCACCGGGGAGCTGTTTTTT
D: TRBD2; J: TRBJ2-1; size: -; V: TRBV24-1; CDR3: CATSKSGSNEQFF; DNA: TGTGCCACCAGTAAGAGCGGGAGTAATGAGCAGTTCTTC
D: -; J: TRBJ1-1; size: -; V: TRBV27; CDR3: CASSSGLGAFF; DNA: TGTGCCAGCAGTTCAGGTCTTGGAGCTTTCTTT